This TCR beta chain was identified during a study of Ad26.COV2.S vaccination and SARS-CoV-2 variants. Described treatment: approximately 18 received Ad26.COV2.S at low or high dose, single or two shots; about 5 received placebo; per-sample allocation not given. Specimen acquisition occurred on day 63 following the initial vaccine or placebo injection. The CDR3 is made up of 15 amino acids. V lost 6 bases and J lost 0, with 9 bases in between. The germline CDR1 and CDR2 sequences are MNHNY and SVGAGI (reference sequence). Sequencing used immunoSEQ multiplex PCR; TCRdb keeps in-frame clones, though not all of them. The sample lists 250,000 to 300,000 clones, approximately 89% occurring once.

The sample was peripheral blood, taken in a trial of Ad26.COV2.S vaccine versus placebo. This TCR came from a person between 18 and 59 years old who received the Ad26.COV2.S COVID-19 vaccine or a placebo. The genes are TRBV6-6 and TRBJ2-6; D remains ambiguous. CDR3 region: CASREESSGANVLTF. The CDR3 DNA follows: TGTGCCAGCAGGGAAGAAAGCTCTGGGGCCAACGTCCTGACTTTC.